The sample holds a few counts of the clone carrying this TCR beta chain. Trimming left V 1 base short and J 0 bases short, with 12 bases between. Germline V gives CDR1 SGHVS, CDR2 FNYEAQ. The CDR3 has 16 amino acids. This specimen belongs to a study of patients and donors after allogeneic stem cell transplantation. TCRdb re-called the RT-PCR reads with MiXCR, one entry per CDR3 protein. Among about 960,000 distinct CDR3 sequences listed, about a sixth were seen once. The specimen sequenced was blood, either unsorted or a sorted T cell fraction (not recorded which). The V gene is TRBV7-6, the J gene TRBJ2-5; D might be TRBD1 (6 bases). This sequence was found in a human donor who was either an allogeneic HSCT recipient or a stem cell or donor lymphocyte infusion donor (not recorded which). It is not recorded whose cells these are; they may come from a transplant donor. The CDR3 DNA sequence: TGTGCCAGCAGCTTAGGCTCAGGGACACACCAAGAGACCCAGTACTTC. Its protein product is CASSLGSGTHQETQYF.